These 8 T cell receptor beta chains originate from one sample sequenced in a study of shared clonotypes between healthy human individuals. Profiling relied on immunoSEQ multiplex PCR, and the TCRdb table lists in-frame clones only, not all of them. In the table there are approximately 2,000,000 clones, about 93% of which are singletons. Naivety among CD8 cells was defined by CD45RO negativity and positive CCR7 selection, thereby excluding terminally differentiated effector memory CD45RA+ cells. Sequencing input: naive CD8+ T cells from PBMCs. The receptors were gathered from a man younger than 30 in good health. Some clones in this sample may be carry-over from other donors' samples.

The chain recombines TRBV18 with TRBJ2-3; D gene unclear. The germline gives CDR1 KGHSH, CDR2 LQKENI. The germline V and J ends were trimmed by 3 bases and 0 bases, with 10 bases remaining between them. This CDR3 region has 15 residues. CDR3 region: CASSPDKESTDTQYF. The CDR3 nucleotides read TGTGCCAGCTCACCGGATAAGGAGAGCACAGATACGCAGTATTTT.

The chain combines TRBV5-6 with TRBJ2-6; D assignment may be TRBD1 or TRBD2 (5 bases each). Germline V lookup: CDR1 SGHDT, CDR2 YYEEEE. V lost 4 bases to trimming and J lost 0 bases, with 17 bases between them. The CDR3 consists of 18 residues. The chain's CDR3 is CASSRPSGTPSGANVLTF. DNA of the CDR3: TGTGCCAGCAGCCGACCCTCCGGGACCCCCTCTGGGGCCAACGTCCTGACTTTC.

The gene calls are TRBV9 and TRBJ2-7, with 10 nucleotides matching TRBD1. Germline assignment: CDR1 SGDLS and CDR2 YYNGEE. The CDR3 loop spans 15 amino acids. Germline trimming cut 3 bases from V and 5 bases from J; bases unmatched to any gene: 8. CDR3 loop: CASSATDRGRDEQYF. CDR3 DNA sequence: TGTGCCAGCAGCGCGACCGACAGGGGGCGCGACGAGCAGTACTTC. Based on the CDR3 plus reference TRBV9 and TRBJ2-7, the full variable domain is DSGVTQTPKHLITATGQRVTLRCSPRSGDLSVYWYQQSLDQGLQFLIQYYNGEERAKGNILERFSAQQFPDLHSELNLSSLELGDSALYFCASSATDRGRDEQYFGPGTRLTVT.

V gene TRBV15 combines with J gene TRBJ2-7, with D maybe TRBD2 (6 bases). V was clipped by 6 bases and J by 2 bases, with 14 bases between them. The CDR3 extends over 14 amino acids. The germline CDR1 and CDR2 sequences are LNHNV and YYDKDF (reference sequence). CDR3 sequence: CATRGTGVPYEQYF. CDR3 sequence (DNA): TGTGCCACCAGGGGAACGGGGGTCCCCTACGAGCAGTACTTC.

The CDR3 here is CASSPRHGGPYGYTF. Here the CDR3 DNA reads TGTGCCAGCAGTCCACGCCACGGGGGCCCGTATGGCTACACCTTC. The genes are TRBV27 and TRBJ1-2; maybe TRBD1 (6 bases). This CDR3 region has 15 residues. Germline V gene data show CDR1 as MNHEY and CDR2 as SMNVEV (reference sequence). The V and J ends lost 5 bases and 5 bases respectively, with 18 bases between them.

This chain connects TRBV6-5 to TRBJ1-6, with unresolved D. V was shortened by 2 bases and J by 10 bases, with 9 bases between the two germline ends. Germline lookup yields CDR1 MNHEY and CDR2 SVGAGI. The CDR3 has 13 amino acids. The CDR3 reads CASSYVSGSPLHF. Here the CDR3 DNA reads TGTGCCAGCAGTTACGTTTCCGGGTCACCCCTCCACTTT.

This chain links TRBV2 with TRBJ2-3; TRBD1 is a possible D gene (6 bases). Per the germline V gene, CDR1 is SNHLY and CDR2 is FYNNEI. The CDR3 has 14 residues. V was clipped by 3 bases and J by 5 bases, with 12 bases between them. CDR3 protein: CASSDGTRLDTQYF. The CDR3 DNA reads TGTGCCAGCAGTGACGGGACAAGGTTAGATACGCAGTATTTT.

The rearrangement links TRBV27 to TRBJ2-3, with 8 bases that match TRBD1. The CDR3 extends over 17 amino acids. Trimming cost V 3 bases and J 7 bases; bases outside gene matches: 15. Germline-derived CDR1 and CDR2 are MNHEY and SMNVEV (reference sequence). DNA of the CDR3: TGTGCCAGCAGTTTCATCGGACAGGGCGGTGCGGAACATACGCAGTATTTT. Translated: CASSFIGQGGAEHTQYF.